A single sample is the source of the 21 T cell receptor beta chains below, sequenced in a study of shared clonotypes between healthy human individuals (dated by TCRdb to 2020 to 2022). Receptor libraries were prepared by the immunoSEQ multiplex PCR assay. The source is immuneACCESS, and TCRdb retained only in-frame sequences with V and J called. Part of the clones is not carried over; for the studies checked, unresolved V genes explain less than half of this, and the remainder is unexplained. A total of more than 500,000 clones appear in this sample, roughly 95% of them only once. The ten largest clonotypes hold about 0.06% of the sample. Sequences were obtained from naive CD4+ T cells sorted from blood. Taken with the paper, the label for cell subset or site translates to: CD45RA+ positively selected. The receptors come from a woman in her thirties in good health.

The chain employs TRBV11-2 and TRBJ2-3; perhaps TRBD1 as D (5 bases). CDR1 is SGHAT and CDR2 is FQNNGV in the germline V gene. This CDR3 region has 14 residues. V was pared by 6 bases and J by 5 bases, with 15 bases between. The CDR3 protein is CASRPTRVLDTQYF. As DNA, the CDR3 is TGTGCCAGCAGGCCTACCAGGGTGTTAGATACGCAGTATTTT.

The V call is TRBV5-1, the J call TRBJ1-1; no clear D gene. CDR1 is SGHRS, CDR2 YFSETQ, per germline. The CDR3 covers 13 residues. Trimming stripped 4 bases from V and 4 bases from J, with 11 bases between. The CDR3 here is CASSEAASTEAFF. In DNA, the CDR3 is TGCGCCAGCAGCGAGGCGGCCAGCACTGAAGCTTTCTTT.

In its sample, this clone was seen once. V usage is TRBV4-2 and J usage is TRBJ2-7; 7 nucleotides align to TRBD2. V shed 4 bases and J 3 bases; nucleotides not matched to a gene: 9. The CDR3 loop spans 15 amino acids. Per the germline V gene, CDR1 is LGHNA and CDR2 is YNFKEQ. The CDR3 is CASSRPGLVVYEQYF. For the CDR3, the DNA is TGTGCCAGCAGCCGGCCCGGACTAGTAGTCTACGAGCAGTACTTC.

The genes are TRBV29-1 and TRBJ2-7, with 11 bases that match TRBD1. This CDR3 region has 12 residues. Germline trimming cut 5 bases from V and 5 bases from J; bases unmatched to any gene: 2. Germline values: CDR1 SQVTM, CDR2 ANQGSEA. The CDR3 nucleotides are TGCAGCGTTAGGACAGGGGGCAACGAGCAGTACTTC. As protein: CSVRTGGNEQYF.

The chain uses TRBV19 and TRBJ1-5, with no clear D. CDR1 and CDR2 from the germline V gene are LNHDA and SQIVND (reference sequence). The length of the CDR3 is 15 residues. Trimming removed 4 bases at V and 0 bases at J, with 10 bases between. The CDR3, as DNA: TGTGCCAGTAGTAGGGCAGCAGATAGCAATCAGCCCCAGCATTTT. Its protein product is CASSRAADSNQPQHF.

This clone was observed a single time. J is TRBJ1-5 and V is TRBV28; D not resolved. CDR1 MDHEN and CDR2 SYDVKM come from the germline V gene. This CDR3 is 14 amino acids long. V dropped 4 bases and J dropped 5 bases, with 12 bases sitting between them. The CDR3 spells CASSSLFTYQPQHF. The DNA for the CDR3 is TGTGCCAGCAGTTCCCTCTTCACCTATCAGCCCCAGCATTTT.

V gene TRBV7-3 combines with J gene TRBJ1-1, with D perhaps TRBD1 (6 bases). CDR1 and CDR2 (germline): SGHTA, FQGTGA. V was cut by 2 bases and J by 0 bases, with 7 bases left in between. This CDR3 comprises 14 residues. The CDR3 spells CASSLAGVNTEAFF. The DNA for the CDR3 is TGTGCCAGCAGCTTAGCAGGGGTGAACACTGAAGCTTTCTTT.

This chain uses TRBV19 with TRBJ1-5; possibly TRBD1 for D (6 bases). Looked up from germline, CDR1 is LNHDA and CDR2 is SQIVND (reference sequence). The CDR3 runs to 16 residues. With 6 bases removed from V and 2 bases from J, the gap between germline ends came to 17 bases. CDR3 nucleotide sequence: TGTGCCAGTAGCACGACAGGCAGGAGGGGCAATCAGCCCCAGCATTTT. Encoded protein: CASSTTGRRGNQPQHF.

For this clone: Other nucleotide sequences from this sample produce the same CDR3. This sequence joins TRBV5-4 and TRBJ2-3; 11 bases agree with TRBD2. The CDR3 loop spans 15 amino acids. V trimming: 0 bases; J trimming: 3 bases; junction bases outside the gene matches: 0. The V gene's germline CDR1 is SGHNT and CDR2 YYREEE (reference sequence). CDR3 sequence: CASSLGLAGTDTQYF. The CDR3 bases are TGTGCCAGCAGCTTGGGACTAGCGGGAACAGATACGCAGTATTTT.

CDR3 DNA sequence: TGTGCCATCAGTGAGTCGAGGGGGGGCTCTCTCACTGAAGCTTTCTTT. As protein: CAISESRGGSLTEAFF. The J gene is TRBJ1-1, the V gene TRBV10-3; weak D call: TRBD1 (6 bases). The CDR3 loop spans 16 amino acids. Per the germline V gene, CDR1 is ENHRY and CDR2 is SYGVKD. V shed 0 bases and J shed 4 bases, with 15 bases lying between them.

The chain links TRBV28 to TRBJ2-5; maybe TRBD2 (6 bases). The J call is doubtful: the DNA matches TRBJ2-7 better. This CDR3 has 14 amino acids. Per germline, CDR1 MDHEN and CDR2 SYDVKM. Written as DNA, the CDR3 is TGTGCCAGCAGTTTCCCTGAGGGGAGGTACGAGCAGTACTTC. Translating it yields CASSFPEGRYEQYF.

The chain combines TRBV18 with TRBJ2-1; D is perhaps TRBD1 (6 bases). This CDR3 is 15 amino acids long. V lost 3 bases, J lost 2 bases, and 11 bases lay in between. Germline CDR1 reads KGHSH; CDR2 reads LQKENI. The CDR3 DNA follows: TGTGCCAGCTCACCGGGGGACACCGCCTACAATGAGCAGTTCTTC. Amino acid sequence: CASSPGDTAYNEQFF.

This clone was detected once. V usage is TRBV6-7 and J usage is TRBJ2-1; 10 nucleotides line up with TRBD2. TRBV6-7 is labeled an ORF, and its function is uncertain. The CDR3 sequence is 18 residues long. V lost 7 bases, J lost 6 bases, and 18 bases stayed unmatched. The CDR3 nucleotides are TGTGCCAGCATGGAGGGGGCATCAGCGGGAGGGCCGGTCAATGAGCAGTTCTTC. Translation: CASMEGASAGGPVNEQFF.

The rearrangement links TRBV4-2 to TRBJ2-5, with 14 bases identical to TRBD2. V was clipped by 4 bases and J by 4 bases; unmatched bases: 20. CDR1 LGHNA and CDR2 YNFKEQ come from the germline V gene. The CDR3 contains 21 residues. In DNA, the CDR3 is TGTGCCAGCAGCCTCTCCCTTAGCAGGACTAGCGGGAGGAGGAGGGGAGAGACCCAGTACTTC. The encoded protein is CASSLSLSRTSGRRRGETQYF.

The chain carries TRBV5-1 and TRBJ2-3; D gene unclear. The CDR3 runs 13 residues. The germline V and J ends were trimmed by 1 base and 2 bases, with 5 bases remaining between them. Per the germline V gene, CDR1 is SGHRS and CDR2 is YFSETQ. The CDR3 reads CASSLYDTDTQYF. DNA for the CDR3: TGCGCCAGCAGCTTGTATGACACAGATACGCAGTATTTT.

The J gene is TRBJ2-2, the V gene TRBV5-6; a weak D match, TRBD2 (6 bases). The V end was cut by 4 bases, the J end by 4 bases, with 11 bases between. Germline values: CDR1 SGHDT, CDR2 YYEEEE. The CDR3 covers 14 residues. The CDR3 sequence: CASSPGGFTGELFF. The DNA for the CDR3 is TGTGCCAGCAGCCCCGGAGGGTTCACCGGGGAGCTGTTTTTT.

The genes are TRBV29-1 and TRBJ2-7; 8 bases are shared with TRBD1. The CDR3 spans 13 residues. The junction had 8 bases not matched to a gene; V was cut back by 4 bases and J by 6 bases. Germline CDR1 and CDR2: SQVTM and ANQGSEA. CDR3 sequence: CSVVRTGIVEQYF. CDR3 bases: TGCAGCGTTGTCCGGACAGGGATAGTCGAGCAGTACTTC.

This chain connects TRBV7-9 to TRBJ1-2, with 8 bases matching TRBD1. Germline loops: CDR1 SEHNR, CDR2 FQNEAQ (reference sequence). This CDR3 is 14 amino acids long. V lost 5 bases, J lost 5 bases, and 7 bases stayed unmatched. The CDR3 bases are TGTGCCAGCAGCCCCCGGACAGGGACTTATGGCTACACCTTC. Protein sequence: CASSPRTGTYGYTF.

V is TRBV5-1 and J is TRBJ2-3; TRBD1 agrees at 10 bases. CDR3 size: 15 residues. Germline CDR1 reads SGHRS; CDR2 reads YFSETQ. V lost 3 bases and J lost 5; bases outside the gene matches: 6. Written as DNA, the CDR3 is TGCGCCAGCAGCTCGGACAGGGGGGGTAGAGATACGCAGTATTTT. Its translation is CASSSDRGGRDTQYF. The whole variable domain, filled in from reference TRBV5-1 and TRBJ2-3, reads KAGVTQTPRYLIKTRGQQVTLSCSPISGHRSVSWYQQTPGQGLQFLFEYFSETQRNKGNFPGRFSGRQFSNSRSEMNVSTLELGDSALYLCASSSDRGGRDTQYFGPGTRLTVL.

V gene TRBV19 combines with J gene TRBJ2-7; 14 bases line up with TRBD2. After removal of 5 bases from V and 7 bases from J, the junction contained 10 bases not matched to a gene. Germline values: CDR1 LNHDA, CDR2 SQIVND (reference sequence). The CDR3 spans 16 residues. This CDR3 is CASSSPGLAGAWEQYF. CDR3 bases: TGTGCCAGTAGTTCCCCGGGACTAGCGGGAGCTTGGGAGCAGTACTTC.

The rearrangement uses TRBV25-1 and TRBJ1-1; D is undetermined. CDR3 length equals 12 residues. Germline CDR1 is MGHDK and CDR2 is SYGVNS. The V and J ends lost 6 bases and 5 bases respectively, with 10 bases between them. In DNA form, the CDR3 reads TGTGCCAGCAGGCCCGCGGAAACTGAAGCTTTCTTT. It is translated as CASRPAETEAFF.